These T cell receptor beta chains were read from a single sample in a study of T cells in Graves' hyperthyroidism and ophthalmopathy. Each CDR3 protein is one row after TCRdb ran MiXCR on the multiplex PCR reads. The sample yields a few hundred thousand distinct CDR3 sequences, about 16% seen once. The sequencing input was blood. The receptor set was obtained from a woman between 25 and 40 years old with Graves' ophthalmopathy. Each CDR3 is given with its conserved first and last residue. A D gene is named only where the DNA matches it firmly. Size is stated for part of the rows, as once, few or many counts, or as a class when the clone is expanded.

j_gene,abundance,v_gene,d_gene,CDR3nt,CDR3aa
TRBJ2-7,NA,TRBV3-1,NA,TGTGCCAGCAGCCACAATGGGGCTGGAAACGAGCAGTACTTC,CASSHNGAGNEQYF
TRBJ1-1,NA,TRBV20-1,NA,TGCAGTGCTAGAGATCTAGGGGAGGGCACTGAAGCTTTCTTT,CSARDLGEGTEAFF
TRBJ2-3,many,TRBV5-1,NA,TGCGCCAGCAGCTTAGCCGACCCAAGCACAGATACGCAGTATTTT,CASSLADPSTDTQYF
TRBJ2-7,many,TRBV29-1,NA,TGCAGCGTTGGACGGTCCTACGAGCAGTACTTC,CSVGRSYEQYF
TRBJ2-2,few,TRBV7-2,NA,TGTGCCAGCAGACAAGACAGGACTCTCACCGGGGAGCTGTTTTTT,CASRQDRTLTGELFF
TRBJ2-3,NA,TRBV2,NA,TGTGCCAGCAGTGATCCCGGGACCTCACTTGGGGATACGCAGTATTTT,CASSDPGTSLGDTQYF
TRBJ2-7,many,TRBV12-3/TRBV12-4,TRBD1,TGTGCCAGCTCCCGGACAGGGATCTCCTACGAGCAGTACTTC,CASSRTGISYEQYF
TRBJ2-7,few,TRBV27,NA,TGTTCCACCGGGTCCTTGGGCGAGCAGTACTTC,CSTGSLGEQYF
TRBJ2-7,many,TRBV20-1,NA,TGCAGTGCGATAACCGGGAGTCTGTACGAGCAGTACTTC,CSAITGSLYEQYF
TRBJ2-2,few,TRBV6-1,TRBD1,TGTGCCAGCAGAAAAGAAGGACAGGTGGTCACCGGGGAGCTGTTTTTT,CASRKEGQVVTGELFF
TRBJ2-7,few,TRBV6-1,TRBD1,TGTGCCAGCGGCGAGGGGGACAGTTACGAGCAGTACTTC,CASGEGDSYEQYF
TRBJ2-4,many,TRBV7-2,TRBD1,TGTGCCAGCAGCGTCGGGACAGGCAGCATTCAGTACTTC,CASSVGTGSIQYF
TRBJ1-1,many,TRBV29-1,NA,TGCAGCGTTGAAGAGGTTTACAGCATGAACACTGAAGCTTTCTTT,CSVEEVYSMNTEAFF
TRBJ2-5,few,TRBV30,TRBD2,TGTGCCTGGACCCGACTAGCGGGAGGTCAAGAGACCCAGTACTTC,CAWTRLAGGQETQYF
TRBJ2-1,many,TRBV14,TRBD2,TGTGCCAGCAGCCCCTTAGCGGGAGCGGCCTACAATGAGCAGTTCTTC,CASSPLAGAAYNEQFF
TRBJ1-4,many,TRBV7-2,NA,TGTGCCAGCAGCTTAGTGGGCTTGACTAATGAAAAACTGTTTTTT,CASSLVGLTNEKLFF
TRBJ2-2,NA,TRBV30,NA,TGTGCCTGGAGTGTACCCGGCAGCGGGTTTAGCGCGAACACCGGGGAGCTGTTTTTT,CAWSVPGSGFSANTGELFF
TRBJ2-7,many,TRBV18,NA,TGTGCCAGCTCCAACCGGCAGGGATTCGAGTACGAGCAGTACTTC,CASSNRQGFEYEQYF
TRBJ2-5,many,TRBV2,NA,TGTGCCAGCACCGAGGGCCCGTCCCAAGAGACCCAGTACTTC,CASTEGPSQETQYF
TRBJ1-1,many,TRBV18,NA,TGTGCCAGCTCTCTCAGGGTTGGGGGGAACACTGAAGCTTTCTTT,CASSLRVGGNTEAFF
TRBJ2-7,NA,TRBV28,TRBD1,TGTGCCAGCAGTTTACCGTCGGGACAGGGTCCCCTCGAGCAGTACTTC,CASSLPSGQGPLEQYF
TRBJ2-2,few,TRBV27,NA,TGTGCCAGCAGTTTATTAATTCCGTCGGGGGAGCTGTTTTTT,CASSLLIPSGELFF
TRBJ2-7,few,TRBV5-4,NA,TGTGCCAGCAGCTTGCCGGGTCTCTACGAGCAGTACTTC,CASSLPGLYEQYF
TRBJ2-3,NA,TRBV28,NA,TGTGCCAGCAGTTTAGCCAGAGCGGCGCAAAGGAGGGATACGCAGTATTTT,CASSLARAAQRRDTQYF
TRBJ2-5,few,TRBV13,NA,TGTGCCAGCAGCTTGGATCTCCAGCGGAACCAAGAGACCCAGTACTTC,CASSLDLQRNQETQYF
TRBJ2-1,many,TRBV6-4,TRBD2,TGTGCCAGCAGTGACGGCGCGCGGGAGGAGCACAATGAGCAGTTCTTC,CASSDGAREEHNEQFF
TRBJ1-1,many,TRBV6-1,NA,TGTGCCAGCAGTTTGCGGTACACTGAAGCTTTCTTT,CASSLRYTEAFF
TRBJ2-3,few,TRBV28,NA,TGTGCCAGCATCGCAGGTGCGCAATTCCCAGATACGCAGTATTTT,CASIAGAQFPDTQYF
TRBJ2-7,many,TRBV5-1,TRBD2,TGCGCCAGCAGCGGACTAGCTTCTGGTTACGAGCAGTACTTC,CASSGLASGYEQYF
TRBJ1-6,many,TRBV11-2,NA,TGTGCCAGCAGCGCCACAGGGAATTCACCCCTCCACTTT,CASSATGNSPLHF
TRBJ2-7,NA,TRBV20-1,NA,TGCAGTGTGAGGGCCTGGGGCTACGAGCAGTACTTC,CSVRAWGYEQYF
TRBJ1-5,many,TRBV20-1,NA,TGCAGTGCTAGAGTGGAACAGGGAGATTGGGACAATCAGCCCCAGCATTTT,CSARVEQGDWDNQPQHF
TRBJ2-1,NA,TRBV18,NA,TGTGCCAGCTCACCAATTACCTATGAGCAGTTCTTC,CASSPITYEQFF
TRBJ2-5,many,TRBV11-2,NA,TGTGCCAGCAGCCCCATGAAGATCCAAGAGACCCAGTACTTC,CASSPMKIQETQYF
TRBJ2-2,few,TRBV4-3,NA,TGCGCCAGCAGCCCTACGCTACTTCCGGGCGGGGAGCTGTTTTTT,CASSPTLLPGGELFF
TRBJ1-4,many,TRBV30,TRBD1,TGTGCCTGGAGTATCGCCGACAGGGCGGAAAAACTGTTTTTT,CAWSIADRAEKLFF
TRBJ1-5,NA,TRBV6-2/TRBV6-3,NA,TGTGCCAGCAGTACGACTATTAATCAGCCCCAGCATTTT,CASSTTINQPQHF
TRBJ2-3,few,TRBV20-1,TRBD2,TGCAGTGCCAATTACCTACTAGCGGGAGTGCATACGCAGTATTTT,CSANYLLAGVHTQYF
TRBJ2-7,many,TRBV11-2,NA,TGTGCCAGCAGCGCCCGCCTGTCTAGAAAGTCCTACGAGCAGTACTTC,CASSARLSRKSYEQYF
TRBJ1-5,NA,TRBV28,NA,TGTGCCAGCAGAACGGACAGCCATCAGCCCCAGCATTTT,CASRTDSHQPQHF
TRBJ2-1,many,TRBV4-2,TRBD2,TGTGCCAGCCGTCCCGGCGGGAGAGCGGAGTACAATGAGCAGTTCTTC,CASRPGGRAEYNEQFF
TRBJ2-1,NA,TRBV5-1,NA,TGCGCCAGCAGCTTGGGCACTACGGGGCGGAGCTCCTACAATGAGCAGTTCTTC,CASSLGTTGRSSYNEQFF
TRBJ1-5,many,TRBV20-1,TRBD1,TGCAGTGCTGGAGACAGGGGGCTACAGCCCCAGCATTTT,CSAGDRGLQPQHF